The T cell receptor beta chain under discussion was sequenced for a study of siplizumab effects on memory and regulatory T cells (dated by TCRdb to about 2019). Study-level background: The effect of the anti-CD2 antibody siplizumab on alloreactive T-cell subsets was examined in allogeneic mixed lymphocyte reactions constructed from human PBMCs. The full study reports these points: A naive or memory phenotype could not be assigned to roughly 80-95% of proliferating CD4+ or CD8+ clones. Of the alloreactive CD4+ clones that could be mapped, the Treg-derived share averaged about 70% with siplizumab compared with about 27% in control reactions. Unstimulated naive T cells appeared to be more diverse than memory T cells, and naive cells seemed to make a substantial contribution to the alloresponse. Sequences below about 10^-5 frequency were poorly captured, so only a minor fraction of alloreactive clones could be mapped to unstimulated subsets. Siplizumab significantly reduced the cumulative frequency of alloreactive sequences traceable to unstimulated CD4+ memory T cells. Whether proliferating Tregs from siplizumab cultures were suppressive was not functionally confirmed.

Sorted unstimulated T cells and proliferating T cells recovered from mixed lymphocyte reactions were subjected to TCRbeta CDR3 sequencing. Fresh whole blood from 9 to 11 HLA-typed healthy donors was used to isolate PBMCs. To map where alloreactive clones came from, unstimulated CD4+ non-regulatory T cells were FACS-sorted. The CDR3 spans 16 residues, from the cysteine through the phenylalanine. This entry keeps only the CDR3 DNA: 48 bases, framed from base 1. V is cut by 5 bases and J by 0 bases, and the space between the germline ends is 15 bases. Based on the germline V gene (reference sequence), the CDR1 and CDR2 sequences are SSHAT and FNYEAQ. Libraries were prepared through the immunoSEQ multiplex PCR assay. The deep sequencing platform assayed approximately 100,000 TCR templates per sample. Genomic DNA extracted from sorted T cells was used for TCRbeta CDR3 sequencing. The paper's data handling went like this. Clonal analysis of TCRbeta CDR3 data was done in the R programming language. Alloreactive CD4+ and CD8+ clones were defined by comparing unstimulated samples with post-reaction CFSE-low samples. Regulatory or non-regulatory origin was assigned to alloreactive CD4+ clones by matching of sequences to sorted unstimulated Treg and non-Treg repertoires. TCRdb mirrors the immuneACCESS table, restricted to in-frame sequences. Some clones are absent from its copies; in checked studies, under half trace to an unresolved V gene, and the reason for the others is unknown. That table supplies the V and J calls and clone size; D and trimming were determined from the DNA. Present in this sample are some 120,000 clones, roughly 95% of which were seen just once. Around 0.15% of the sample comes from the top ten.

On this clone: No cognate antigen has been identified for it. No base quality values were provided; no much bigger clone lies one nucleotide off.

The source is a human donor in good health. Recombination connected TRBV7-7 to TRBJ2-3; no D segment can be confidently identified. Sequenced sample: non-Treg CD4+ T cells sorted from blood. The cell subset or site label, read with the paper, signifies: FACS-sorted unstimulated CD4+ non-regulatory T cells. In nucleotide form, the sequence is TGTGCCAGCAGCCGATCTTGGGGAACTAGCACAGATACGCAGTATTTT. Its protein product is CASSRSWGTSTDTQYF.